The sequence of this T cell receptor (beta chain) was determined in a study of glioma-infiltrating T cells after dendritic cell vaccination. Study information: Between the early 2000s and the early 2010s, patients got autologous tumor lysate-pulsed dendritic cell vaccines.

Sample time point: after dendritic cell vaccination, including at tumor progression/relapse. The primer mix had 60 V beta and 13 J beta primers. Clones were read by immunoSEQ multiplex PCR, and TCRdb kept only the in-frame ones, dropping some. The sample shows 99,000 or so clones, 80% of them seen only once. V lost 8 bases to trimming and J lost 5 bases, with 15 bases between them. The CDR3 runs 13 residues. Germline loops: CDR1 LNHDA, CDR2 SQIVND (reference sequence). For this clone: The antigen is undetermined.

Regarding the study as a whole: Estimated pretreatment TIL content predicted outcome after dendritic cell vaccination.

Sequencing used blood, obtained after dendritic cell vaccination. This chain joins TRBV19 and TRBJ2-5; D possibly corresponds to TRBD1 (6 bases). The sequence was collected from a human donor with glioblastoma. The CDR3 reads CASGPQGIETQYF. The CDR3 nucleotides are TGTGCCAGTGGCCCCCAGGGGATCGAGACCCAGTACTTC.